The sequence of this T cell receptor (beta chain) was determined in a study of blood T cell repertoires in COVID-19. The wider study: Spain, Italy and the United States supplied samples that represented acute and convalescent COVID-19. PBMCs, B-cell-depleted T cells, or T cells provided the cDNA or gDNA that made up the material.

Grouping used clinical history reported by participants in a survey and questionnaire. Per the original methods: How many nucleated cells were present was estimated from reference gene primer amplification. TCRdb's table, derived via immunoSEQ multiplex PCR, lists solely in-frame clones and lacks some. The V and J calls and clone size were taken over from that table, and D and trimming were inferred from the DNA. The sample carries 400,000 to 500,000 clones, 70% to 90% recorded once. Trimming took off 1 base at V and 5 bases at J, with 8 bases between the two ends. Germline CDR1 is LGHDT and CDR2 is YNNKEL (reference sequence). This CDR3 spans 13 amino acids.

The gene calls are TRBV3-1 (or the pseudogene TRBV3-2) and TRBJ1-2; D gene uncertain. The TCR originated in a young woman who had been exposed to COVID-19. Sequencing was carried out using PBMCs or T cells enriched from blood (not recorded which). This CDR3 reads CASSQVTAYGYTF. CDR3 DNA: TGTGCCAGCAGCCAAGTTACAGCTTATGGCTACACCTTC.